The rows below give T cell receptor beta chains drawn from one sample of a study of graft-versus-host responses after intestinal transplantation. Assay used: immunoSEQ multiplex PCR; TCRdb lists only in-frame clones, some missing. Among tens of thousands of clones, around 86% were seen once, and the ten largest hold about 3.7%. Sequencing used PBMCs, obtained roughly 1,000 days after transplant. The source of these receptors is a human patient who received an intestinal transplant, so some T cells may come from the graft donor. Both conserved end residues are part of each CDR3.

17 TRBV4-1 CASSQEGLLSSYNEQFF
12 TRBV30 CAWGQGPTEAFF
15 TRBV6-1 CASRATGGLIGELFF
12 TRBV29-1 CSVYGDYYGYTF
13 TRBV6-1 CASSQRDTFSITF
12 TRBV28 CASWGQPYGYTF
16 TRBV7-8 CASSLAVGTGYYEQYF
15 TRBV19 CASSTGTGGNEKLFF
14 TRBV6-1 CASSESLANYGYTF
13 TRBV6-1 CASSVQGVDTQYF
14 TRBV6-1 CASSEGPGYYEQYF
14 TRBV5-4 CASSTTANTGELFF
15 TRBV27 CASRVRGGGGETQYF
14 TRBV29-1 CSVPVPVLYNEQFF
14 TRBV19 CASSRTGSFRELFF
15 TRBV9 CASSARGDGSYEQYF
13 TRBV6-4 CASSDRDNNEQFF
13 TRBV2 CARPGQTTDTQYF
14 TRBV27 CASSLKTGPYEQYF
15 TRBV5-4 CASSLGVGDYNEQFF
15 TRBV4-2 CASSQNREVTDTQYF
13 TRBV6-6 CASSDRGPYEQYF
15 TRBV7-9 CASSSTNRNTGELFF
15 TRBV11-2 CASSLDRGGSYEQYF
13 TRBV28 CASSFQTEYEQYF
17 TRBV23-1 CASSGAPQRGDSLAQYF